This T cell receptor (beta chain) was sequenced during a study of T cell changes during pregnancy in multiple sclerosis. Sequencing used immunoSEQ multiplex PCR; TCRdb keeps in-frame clones, though not all of them. The data show about 70,000 clones, 85% to 95% seen once. CDR1 and CDR2 from the germline V gene are SNHLY and FYNNEI. The V and J ends lost 3 bases and 0 bases respectively, with 14 bases between them. The CDR3 runs to 17 residues. The receptor's source is a female donor with multiple sclerosis, enrolled in a pregnancy study. The chain couples TRBV2 to TRBJ1-4, with no clear D. The sample consisted of peripheral blood, taken before pregnancy. CDR3 bases: TGTGCCAGCAGTGATAGACCGGGGTGGGCAACTAATGAAAAACTGTTTTTT. Amino acids: CASSDRPGWATNEKLFF.